This entry lists 26 T cell receptor beta chains sequenced from one sample in a study of T cell responses to AZD1222 COVID-19 vaccine. Measured with immunoSEQ multiplex PCR; TCRdb has only the in-frame clones, and not every one. Of 98,000 or so clones listed, around 84% are singletons. The starting material was peripheral blood, obtained on day 0 of AZD1222 vaccination. These receptors came from an adult in good health.

The sample holds a few counts of this clone. V is TRBV12-3 or TRBV12-4 and J is TRBJ1-1, with unresolved D. V gave up 5 bases and J gave up 11 bases, with 18 bases separating them. This CDR3 has 13 amino acids. In nucleotides, the CDR3 is TGTGCCAGCAGTCCCCGGACGGGCGTTGGGGCTTTCTTT. Protein product: CASSPRTGVGAFF.

The rearrangement links TRBV19 to TRBJ2-7; possible D gene TRBD1, 6 bases. CDR3 length: 13 amino acids. V was pared by 3 bases and J by 6 bases, with 12 bases between. Germline lookup yields CDR1 LNHDA and CDR2 SQIVND (reference sequence). CDR3 DNA sequence: TGTGCCAGTAGTATGGTCAGGGGACGCGAGCAGTACTTC. This gives the protein CASSMVRGREQYF.

Written as DNA, the CDR3 is TGTGCCAGCAGCCAAGGACAGGGTGGGAACACTGAAGCTTTCTTT. Protein product: CASSQGQGGNTEAFF. This chain links TRBV7-9 with TRBJ1-1, with 8 bases fitting TRBD1. Per germline, CDR1 SEHNR and CDR2 FQNEAQ (reference sequence). The CDR3 is 15 residues long. The trim removed 5 bases at V and 1 base at J, leaving 6 bases unmatched.

This clone has only a few counts. This sequence joins TRBV11-3 and TRBJ2-7; no definite D call. V lost 0 bases to trimming and J lost 3 bases, with 3 bases between them. CDR1 is SGHNT, CDR2 YENEEA, per germline. CDR3 length: 12 residues. In DNA form, the CDR3 reads TGTGCCAGCAGCTTAGATCGCTACGAGCAGTACTTC. It is translated as CASSLDRYEQYF.

The chain has TRBV28 and TRBJ1-2; 9 nucleotides agree with TRBD1. Trimming took 6 bases from V and 4 from J; bases not matched to a gene: 9. Per germline, CDR1 MDHEN and CDR2 SYDVKM. The CDR3 is made up of 15 amino acids. CDR3 DNA: TGTGCCAGCAGACCGACAGGGGGACGGAGCTATGGCTACACCTTC. Its protein is CASRPTGGRSYGYTF.

The V call is TRBV7-9, the J call TRBJ2-2, with D perhaps matching TRBD2 (6 bases). V was clipped by 5 bases and J by 3 bases, with 13 bases between them. The germline gives CDR1 SEHNR, CDR2 FQNEAQ (reference sequence). CDR3 length: 15 amino acids. CDR3 bases: TGTGCCAGCAGCCCCAAGGGACTCGACACCGGGGAGCTGTTTTTT. Residues: CASSPKGLDTGELFF.

The V gene is TRBV4-1, the J gene TRBJ2-3; D may be TRBD2 (7 bases). V was clipped by 5 bases and J by 6 bases, with 24 bases between them. CDR3 length equals 17 residues. Germline V CDR1 and CDR2: MGHRA, YSYEKL. The CDR3 nucleotides read TGCGCCAGCAGCTCCCAAGAGGGGGGGAAGTACGGGGATACGCAGTATTTT. This translates into CASSSQEGGKYGDTQYF.

The chain recombines TRBV9 with TRBJ2-2; D not resolved. The germline gives CDR1 SGDLS, CDR2 YYNGEE. Between the trimmed V and J ends, which lost 0 bases and 5 bases, there was a span of 14 bases. The CDR3 covers 16 residues. For the CDR3, the DNA is TGTGCCAGCAGCGTAGTGACTGGGATGGGGACCGGGGAGCTGTTTTTT. Residues: CASSVVTGMGTGELFF.

The V call is TRBV4-1, the J call TRBJ1-1, with 7 bases aligning to TRBD1. The V segment lost 3 bases and the J segment 8 bases; nucleotides outside the gene matches: 3. Germline V gives CDR1 MGHRA, CDR2 YSYEKL. The CDR3 has 12 amino acids. For the CDR3, the DNA is TGCGCCAGCAGCCACTTGACAGGGGAAGCTTTCTTT. Translating it yields CASSHLTGEAFF.

The chain combines TRBV9 with TRBJ2-2; 10 bases line up with TRBD2. Germline CDR1 is SGDLS and CDR2 is YYNGEE. The trim removed 4 bases at V and 7 bases at J, leaving 7 bases unmatched. The CDR3 loop spans 15 amino acids. The CDR3 region has the DNA TGTGCCAGCAGCATGACTAGCGGGTTGTTCGGGGAGCTGTTTTTT. This encodes CASSMTSGLFGELFF.

The chain recombines TRBV18 with TRBJ1-4; D not resolved. Germline values: CDR1 KGHSH, CDR2 LQKENI. With 1 base removed from V and 5 bases from J, the gap between germline ends came to 8 bases. The CDR3 sequence is 14 residues long. CDR3 sequence (DNA): TGTGCCAGCTCACCACTTGAGCCCAATGAAAAACTGTTTTTT. It specifies CASSPLEPNEKLFF.

The chain employs TRBV10-2 and TRBJ2-7; 10 bases agree with TRBD2. The CDR3 runs 13 residues. After removal of 10 bases from V and 0 bases from J, the junction contained 3 bases not matched to a gene. Germline V gene lookup returns CDR1 WSHSY and CDR2 SAAADI. DNA for the CDR3: TGCGCCACCACTAGCGGGGACTCCTACGAGCAGTACTTC. Its protein is CATTSGDSYEQYF.

This rearrangement joins TRBV9 to TRBJ1-1; a weak D match, TRBD1 (5 bases). Trimming shortened V by 0 bases and J by 5 bases, and 11 bases separated the two germline ends. Germline loops: CDR1 SGDLS, CDR2 YYNGEE. The CDR3 has 14 residues. CDR3 nucleotide sequence: TGTGCCAGCAGCGTAGATTTCGGGGGGACTGAAGCTTTCTTT. Amino acid sequence: CASSVDFGGTEAFF.

This chain joins TRBV20-1 and TRBJ1-2; 8 bases are a match to TRBD1. Trimming at V came to 5 bases and at J to 6 bases, leaving 2 bases not matched to a gene. CDR3 length: 11 residues. Germline V lookup: CDR1 DFQATT, CDR2 SNEGSKA (reference sequence). CDR3 region: CSAEDRDGYTF. CDR3 nucleotide sequence: TGCAGTGCTGAGGACAGGGATGGCTACACCTTC.

The chain recombines TRBV6-5 with TRBJ2-1; D tentatively reads TRBD1 or TRBD2 (5 bases each). The germline CDR1 and CDR2 sequences are MNHEY and SVGAGI. The V gene lost 5 bases and the J gene lost 8 bases, with 19 bases spanning the gap. This CDR3 has 15 amino acids. The CDR3 is CASSPLDVGRDEQFF. Here the CDR3 DNA reads TGTGCCAGCAGTCCTTTGGACGTGGGGCGGGATGAGCAGTTCTTC.

Comments on this clone: Additional DNA sequences in this sample encode the identical CDR3. This chain uses TRBV5-1 with TRBJ1-3, with D uncertain. V lost 5 bases, J lost 0 bases, and 12 bases lay in between. The CDR3 runs to 15 residues. In germline, CDR1 is SGHRS, CDR2 YFSETQ. The CDR3 loop reads CASRSGSLSGNTIYF. The CDR3, as DNA: TGCGCCAGCAGGAGTGGCAGCCTCTCTGGAAACACCATATATTTT.

Note on this clone: The sample has other DNA sequences that encode this CDR3 too. The J gene is TRBJ1-1, the V gene TRBV3-1 (or the pseudogene TRBV3-2); D is uncertain. V lost 1 base and J 6 bases, leaving 3 bases between the germline ends. Germline CDR1 and CDR2: LGHDT and YNNKEL (reference sequence). The CDR3 runs 11 residues. CDR3 sequence reads: CASSQGAEAFF. Written as DNA, the CDR3 is TGTGCCAGCAGCCAAGGGGCTGAAGCTTTCTTT.

The gene calls are TRBV11-3 and TRBJ2-1, with TRBD2 identical over 8 bases. This CDR3 is 15 amino acids long. Looked up from germline, CDR1 is SGHNT and CDR2 is YENEEA. V dropped 4 bases and J dropped 9; count of bases not matched to a gene: 11. The CDR3 DNA is TGTGCCAGCAGCTCCGGGGGGGGCCTCCCCAGTGAGCAGTTCTTC. Its translation: CASSSGGGLPSEQFF.

This clone was recorded a few times. The gene calls are TRBV11-2 and TRBJ1-4, with TRBD1 identical over 11 bases. Germline values: CDR1 SGHAT, CDR2 FQNNGV. CDR3 length: 14 residues. Unmatched junction bases numbered 3, after V lost 5 bases and J lost 7 bases. The CDR3, as DNA: TGTGCCAGCAGCCTGGACAGGGGGCCTGAAAAACTGTTTTTT. Its protein product is CASSLDRGPEKLFF.

The CDR3: CAILLWAGHDGYTF. CDR3 bases: TGTGCCATCCTATTATGGGCAGGGCACGATGGCTACACCTTC. This chain connects TRBV7-3 to TRBJ1-2; D may be TRBD1 (5 bases). CDR3 length: 14 amino acids. V was trimmed by 10 bases and J by 6 bases, leaving 21 bases between them. Germline V gives CDR1 SGHTA, CDR2 FQGTGA.

V and J are TRBV4-1 and TRBJ1-6, with TRBD1 as a possible D gene (6 bases). CDR3 length: 15 residues. Germline lookup yields CDR1 MGHRA and CDR2 YSYEKL. V was pared by 4 bases and J by 10 bases, with 17 bases between. The CDR3 spells CASSRGGPDRSPLHF. The CDR3 DNA is TGCGCCAGCAGCCGCGGGGGGCCGGATAGGTCACCCCTCCACTTT.

This chain joins TRBV2 and TRBJ1-6, with D unclear. The CDR3 extends over 15 amino acids. Germline CDR1 is SNHLY and CDR2 is FYNNEI. The ends were cut back, 0 bases at V and 8 bases at J, with 11 bases in the middle. The CDR3 region has the DNA TGTGCCAGCAGTGAAGCGCGTTCGAAACATTCACCCCTCCACTTT. Translating gives CASSEARSKHSPLHF.

The rearrangement links TRBV12-5 to TRBJ2-1; possible D gene TRBD1, 7 bases. CDR3 length equals 14 residues. V lost 1 base and J lost 4, with 8 bases in between. CDR1 LGHNT and CDR2 FRNRAP come from the germline V gene. CDR3 DNA: TGTGCTAGTGGTTTGGCAGGGGGGTACAATGAGCAGTTCTTC. Its translation is CASGLAGGYNEQFF.

This clone appeared a few times. The chain uses TRBV4-1 and TRBJ1-6, with a weak D call TRBD1 (6 bases). The CDR3 consists of 18 residues. Germline CDR1 MGHRA, CDR2 YSYEKL. Between the trimmed V and J ends, which lost 3 bases and 8 bases, there was a span of 23 bases. CDR3 in amino acids: CASSQPITGTRMDSPLHF. The CDR3 DNA is TGCGCCAGCAGCCAGCCGATCACAGGGACCCGAATGGATTCACCCCTCCACTTT.

The rearrangement uses TRBV5-1 and TRBJ2-2; D is unclear. The CDR3 sequence is 14 residues long. CDR1 is SGHRS, CDR2 YFSETQ, per germline. V lost 0 bases and J 1 base, leaving 4 bases between the germline ends. The CDR3 here is CASSLGQNTGELFF. CDR3 DNA sequence: TGCGCCAGCAGCTTGGGACAGAACACCGGGGAGCTGTTTTTT.

CDR3 protein: CASSSPKGEENLYNEQFF. CDR3 nucleotide sequence: TGCGCCAGCAGCTCCCCCAAAGGGGAGGAAAACCTCTACAATGAGCAGTTCTTC. J is TRBJ2-1 and V is TRBV5-1; a possible D gene is TRBD2 (6 bases). This CDR3 comprises 18 residues. Looked up from germline, CDR1 is SGHRS and CDR2 is YFSETQ. With 3 bases removed from V and 3 bases from J, the gap between germline ends came to 22 bases. Complete variable domain (other parts from reference TRBV5-1 and TRBJ2-1): KAGVTQTPRYLIKTRGQQVTLSCSPISGHRSVSWYQQTPGQGLQFLFEYFSETQRNKGNFPGRFSGRQFSNSRSEMNVSTLELGDSALYLCASSSPKGEENLYNEQFFGPGTRLTVL.